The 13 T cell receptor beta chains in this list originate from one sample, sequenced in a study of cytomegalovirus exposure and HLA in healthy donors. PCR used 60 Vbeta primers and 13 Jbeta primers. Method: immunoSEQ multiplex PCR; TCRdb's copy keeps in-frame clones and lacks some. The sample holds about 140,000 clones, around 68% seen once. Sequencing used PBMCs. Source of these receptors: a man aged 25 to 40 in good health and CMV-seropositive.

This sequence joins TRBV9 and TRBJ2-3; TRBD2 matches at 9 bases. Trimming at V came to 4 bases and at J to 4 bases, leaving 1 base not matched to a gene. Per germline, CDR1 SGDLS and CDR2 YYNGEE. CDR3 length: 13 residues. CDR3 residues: CASSTSGSDTQYF. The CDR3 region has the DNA TGTGCCAGCAGCACTAGCGGGTCAGATACGCAGTATTTT.

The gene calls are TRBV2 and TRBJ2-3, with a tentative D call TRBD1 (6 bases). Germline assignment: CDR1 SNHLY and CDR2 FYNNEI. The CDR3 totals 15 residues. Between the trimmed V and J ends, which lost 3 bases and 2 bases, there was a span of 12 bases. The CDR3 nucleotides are TGTGCCAGCAGTGAGGTTTACAGGGCCACAGATACGCAGTATTTT. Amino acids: CASSEVYRATDTQYF.

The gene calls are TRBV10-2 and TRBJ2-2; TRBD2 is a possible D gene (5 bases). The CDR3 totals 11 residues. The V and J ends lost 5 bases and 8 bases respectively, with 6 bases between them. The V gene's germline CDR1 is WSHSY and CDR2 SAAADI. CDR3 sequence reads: CASSRGGELFF. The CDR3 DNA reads TGCGCCAGCAGTCGAGGGGGGGAGCTGTTTTTT.

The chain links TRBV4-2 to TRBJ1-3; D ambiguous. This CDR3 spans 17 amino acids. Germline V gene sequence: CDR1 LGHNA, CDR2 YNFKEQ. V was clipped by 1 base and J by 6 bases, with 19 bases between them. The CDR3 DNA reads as TGTGCCAGCAGCCAAGTAGTCCTAGACCCCAAGTCAAACACCATATATTTT. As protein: CASSQVVLDPKSNTIYF.

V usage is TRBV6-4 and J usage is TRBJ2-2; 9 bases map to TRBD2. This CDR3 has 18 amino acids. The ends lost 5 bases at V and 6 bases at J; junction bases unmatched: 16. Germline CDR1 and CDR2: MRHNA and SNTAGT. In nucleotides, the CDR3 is TGTGCCAGCAGTAAAACCTACGGGACTAGCCAACCATCCGGGGAGCTGTTTTTT. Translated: CASSKTYGTSQPSGELFF.

For the CDR3, the DNA is TGTGCCAGCAGCTCGCCAGCTAGCGGGAAAGAGACCCAGTACTTC. This codes for CASSSPASGKETQYF. This chain uses TRBV11-2 with TRBJ2-5; 9 bases agree with TRBD2. The length of the CDR3 is 15 residues. CDR1 is SGHAT and CDR2 is FQNNGV in the germline V gene. V shed 4 bases, J shed 3 bases, and the junction held 6 bases outside the gene matches.

The CDR3 spells CASSLGQARETQYF. In nucleotides, the CDR3 is TGCGCCAGCAGCTTGGGACAGGCCCGGGAGACCCAGTACTTC. This sequence joins TRBV5-1 and TRBJ2-5; TRBD1 is a possible D gene (6 bases). CDR3 length: 14 residues. Germline lookup yields CDR1 SGHRS and CDR2 YFSETQ. Trimming removed 0 bases at V and 5 bases at J, with 11 bases between.

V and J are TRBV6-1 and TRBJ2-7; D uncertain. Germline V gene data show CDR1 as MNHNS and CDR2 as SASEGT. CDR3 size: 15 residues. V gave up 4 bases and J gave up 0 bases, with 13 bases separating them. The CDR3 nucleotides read TGTGCCAGCAGTGTTTTGAAGGCGGTCTCCTACGAGCAGTACTTC. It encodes CASSVLKAVSYEQYF.

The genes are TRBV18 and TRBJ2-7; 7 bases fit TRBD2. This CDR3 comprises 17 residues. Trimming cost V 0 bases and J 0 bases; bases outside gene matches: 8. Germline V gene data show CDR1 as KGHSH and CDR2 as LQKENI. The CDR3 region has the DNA TGTGCCAGCTCACCACCAGCCGGGACTAAAAGCTCCTACGAGCAGTACTTC. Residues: CASSPPAGTKSSYEQYF.

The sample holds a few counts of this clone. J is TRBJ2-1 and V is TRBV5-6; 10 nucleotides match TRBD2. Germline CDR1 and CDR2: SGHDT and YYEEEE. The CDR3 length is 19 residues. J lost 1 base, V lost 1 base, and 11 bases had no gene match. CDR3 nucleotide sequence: TGTGCCAGCAGCTTGATGAGGACTAGCGGAGGCCGATCCTACAATGAGCAGTTCTTC. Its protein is CASSLMRTSGGRSYNEQFF.

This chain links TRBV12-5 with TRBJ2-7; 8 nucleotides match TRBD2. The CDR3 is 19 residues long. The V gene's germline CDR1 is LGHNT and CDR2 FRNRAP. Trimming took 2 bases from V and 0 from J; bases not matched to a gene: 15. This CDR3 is CASGLTSGTRFGSSYEQYF. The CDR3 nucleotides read TGTGCTAGTGGTTTGACCTCCGGGACTAGATTTGGGAGCTCCTACGAGCAGTACTTC.

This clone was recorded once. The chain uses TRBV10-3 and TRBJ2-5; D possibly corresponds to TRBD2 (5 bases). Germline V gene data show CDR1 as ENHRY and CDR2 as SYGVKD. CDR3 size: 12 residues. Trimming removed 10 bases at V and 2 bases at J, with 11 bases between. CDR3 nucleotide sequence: TGTGCCACCCGACGGGAACAAGAGACCCAGTACTTC. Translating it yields CATRREQETQYF.

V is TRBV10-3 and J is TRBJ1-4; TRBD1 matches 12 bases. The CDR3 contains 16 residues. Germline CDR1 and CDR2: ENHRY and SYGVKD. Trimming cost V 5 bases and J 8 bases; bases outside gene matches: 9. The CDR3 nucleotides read TGTGCCATCAGTCCGGGACAGGGGGCGCCTGGAGAAAAACTGTTTTTT. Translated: CAISPGQGAPGEKLFF.